These T cell receptor beta chains were read from a single sample in a study of cytomegalovirus exposure and HLA in healthy donors. Sequenced by immunoSEQ multiplex PCR; TCRdb stores in-frame clones only, minus some. The profile shows about 120,000 clones, around two thirds of them singletons. The material sequenced was PBMCs. The source of these receptors is a human donor in good health. The CDR3 runs from the conserved cysteine through the conserved F or W. Each record gives: D gene, J gene, V gene, clone size, CDR3 protein, CDR3 DNA. The D gene is left open where the match is weak. The size field is filled for only some rows; it gives once, few, many or a size class.

NA TRBJ1-6 TRBV4-3 once CASSPSWGQDGSPLHF TGCGCCAGCAGCCCATCCTGGGGGCAGGACGGTTCACCCCTCCACTTT
NA TRBJ2-1 TRBV11-2 NA CASSLELVDNEQFF TGTGCCAGCAGCTTAGAACTAGTCGACAATGAGCAGTTCTTC
NA TRBJ2-2 TRBV18 NA CASSPPTGTTNTGELFF TGTGCCAGCTCACCGCCGACAGGTACAACGAACACCGGGGAGCTGTTTTTT
NA TRBJ2-2 TRBV4-1 few CASSPQGAGELFF TGCGCCAGCAGCCCGCAGGGTGCCGGGGAGCTGTTTTTT
TRBD1 TRBJ2-7 TRBV5-1 NA CASSSTGGINEQYF TGCGCCAGCAGCTCGACAGGGGGCATAAACGAGCAGTACTTC
TRBD1 TRBJ1-5 TRBV7-8 NA CASSPSTGDGGNQPQHF TGTGCCAGCAGCCCTTCGACAGGGGATGGGGGCAATCAGCCCCAGCATTTT
TRBD1 TRBJ2-6 TRBV27 NA CASTSRPGGLTTSGANVLTF TGTGCCAGCACCTCACGGCCAGGGGGCCTTACCACGTCTGGGGCCAACGTCCTGACTTTC
NA TRBJ2-1 TRBV4-2 NA CASSQVAGAYNEQFF TGTGCCAGCAGCCAAGTGGCGGGGGCGTACAATGAGCAGTTCTTC
NA TRBJ1-3 TRBV6-1 NA CASSEFVVGIGMRNTIYF TGTGCCAGCAGTGAATTTGTGGTCGGGATAGGGATGAGAAACACCATATATTTT
TRBD1 TRBJ1-1 TRBV2 once CASRITTGVGTEAFF TGTGCCAGCCGTATAACCACAGGGGTGGGCACTGAAGCTTTCTTT